The clone carrying this TCR beta chain was counted at least ten times. Its antigen is undetermined. The data belong to a study of molecular identifiers for immune sequencing clone quantification. Preparation methods for the bulk TCR libraries were those previously described, with listed TCR primers. TCRdb re-called the PCR reads through MiXCR, storing one row per CDR3 protein. The sample lists fewer than 25,000 distinct CDR3 sequences, roughly 15% seen once, with 0.99% in the top ten. Study-level findings and limits: Beyond 20 RNA copies, clones held over 97% of effector molecules, compared with under 1% in naive cells.

Sequencing was carried out using naive CD8+ T cells from blood, with Jurkat cell RNA spiked in. Subset denoted: FACS-sorted CD8+CD4-CCR7+CD45RA+ naive T cells. The clonotype originates from a human donor in good health. Some libraries in this study had Jurkat cell RNA spiked in.

The CDR3 protein is CASSLAGTGISPTDTQYF. In DNA, the CDR3 is TGTGCCAGCAGTTTAGCCGGGACAGGGATTAGCCCTACAGATACGCAGTATTTT. The V and J genes are TRBV12-3 or TRBV12-4 and TRBJ2-3; 9 bases map to TRBD1. Losses at the gene ends were 0 bases for V and 3 bases for J; bases not matched to a gene: 10. The CDR3 is made up of 18 amino acids.